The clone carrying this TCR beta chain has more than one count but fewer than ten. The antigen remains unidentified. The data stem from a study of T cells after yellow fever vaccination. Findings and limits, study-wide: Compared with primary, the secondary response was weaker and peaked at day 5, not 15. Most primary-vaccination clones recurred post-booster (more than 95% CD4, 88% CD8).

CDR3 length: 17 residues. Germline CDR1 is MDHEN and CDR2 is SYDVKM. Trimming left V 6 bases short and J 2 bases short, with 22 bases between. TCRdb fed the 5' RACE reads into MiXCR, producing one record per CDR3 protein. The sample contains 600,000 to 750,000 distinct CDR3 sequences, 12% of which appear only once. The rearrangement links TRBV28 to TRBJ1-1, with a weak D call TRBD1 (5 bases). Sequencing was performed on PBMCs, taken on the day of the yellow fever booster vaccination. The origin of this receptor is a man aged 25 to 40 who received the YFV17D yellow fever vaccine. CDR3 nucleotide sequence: TGTGCCAGCAGACTCTCCCAGGGTATGGGGTTTAACACTGAAGCTTTCTTT. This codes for CASRLSQGMGFNTEAFF.